This entry lists 21 T cell receptor beta chains sequenced from one sample in a study of radiotherapy plus CTLA-4 blockade in lung cancer (dated by TCRdb to 2016 to 2018). Libraries were built with the immunoSEQ multiplex PCR assay. This is the immuneACCESS table as TCRdb keeps it, with only in-frame sequences that have V and J called. A part of the clones is gone; compared with another copy, unresolved V genes explain less than half, and the rest is unexplained. Counted in this sample were 49,000 or so clones; approximately 76% of them appeared once. The ten largest clonotypes hold around 7.7% of the sample. The sample consisted of peripheral blood, taken from a patient treated with radiotherapy plus ipilimumab. The receptor set was obtained from a human donor with non-small cell lung cancer who had stable disease on radiotherapy plus ipilimumab.

The rearrangement joins TRBV5-6 to TRBJ1-4; a possible D gene is TRBD1 (5 bases). The CDR3 extends over 16 amino acids. Deletions cut 0 bases from V and 7 bases from J, with 16 bases between. Germline V CDR1 and CDR2: SGHDT, YYEEEE. Written as DNA, the CDR3 is TGTGCCAGCAGCTTGGGGTTCGGGGGACGCGGTGAAAAACTGTTTTTT. It specifies CASSLGFGGRGEKLFF.

This chain uses TRBV4-2 with TRBJ2-1; tentatively, D is TRBD1 or TRBD2 (6 bases each). The CDR3 has 17 residues. Trimming left V 3 bases short and J 9 bases short, with 24 bases between. Germline V lookup: CDR1 LGHNA, CDR2 YNFKEQ. The CDR3 protein is CASSHTGGGSSLAEQFF. CDR3 coding DNA: TGTGCCAGCAGCCATACTGGAGGGGGTTCTAGTTTGGCTGAGCAGTTCTTC.

The chain employs TRBV2 and TRBJ1-1; perhaps TRBD1 as D (5 bases). Looked up from germline, CDR1 is SNHLY and CDR2 is FYNNEI. The CDR3 spans 13 residues. Trimming stripped 5 bases from V and 7 bases from J, with 14 bases between. The CDR3 coding sequence is TGTGCCAGCAGTTTGGGGGGTGGTGTTGAAGCTTTCTTT. This codes for CASSLGGGVEAFF.

The chain is built from TRBV6-1 and TRBJ2-5; 8 bases align to TRBD2. With V trimmed by 7 bases and J by 5 bases, 9 bases remained unmatched. Per germline, CDR1 MNHNS and CDR2 SASEGT. The CDR3 totals 14 residues. The DNA for the CDR3 is TGTGCCAGCACCTCAGCGGGGGTTGGGGAGACCCAGTACTTC. Amino acid sequence: CASTSAGVGETQYF.

The V gene is TRBV15, the J gene TRBJ1-2; D call uncertain. The CDR3 runs 12 residues. The germline gives CDR1 LNHNV, CDR2 YYDKDF (reference sequence). Trimming took off 4 bases at V and 7 bases at J, with 10 bases between the two ends. This CDR3 is CATSTLDGGYTF. The CDR3, as DNA: TGTGCCACCAGCACCTTGGACGGTGGCTACACCTTC.

This clone was recorded a few times. This chain joins TRBV5-8 and TRBJ1-6, with a possible D match to TRBD1 (5 bases). Germline CDR1 is SGHTS and CDR2 is YDEGEE. The CDR3 totals 15 residues. The V gene lost 4 bases and the J gene lost 10 bases, with 18 bases spanning the gap. Here the CDR3 DNA reads TGTGCCAGCAGCCATCCGACCGGGGGTGTCTCACCCCTCCACTTT. It specifies CASSHPTGGVSPLHF.

The chain uses TRBV5-6 and TRBJ1-2; D gene unclear. The V end was cut by 2 bases, the J end by 7 bases, with 9 bases between. The germline CDR1 and CDR2 sequences are SGHDT and YYEEEE. CDR3 size: 12 residues. The CDR3 region has the DNA TGTGCCAGCAGCTTAAAAGGGTTTGGCTACACCTTC. Amino acid sequence: CASSLKGFGYTF.

This clone showed up just a few times. V gene TRBV7-8 combines with J gene TRBJ1-2; 8 bases fit TRBD1. Trimming removed 5 bases from V and 6 bases from J; junction bases left unmatched: 2. CDR1 SGHVS and CDR2 FQNEAQ come from the germline V gene. This CDR3 contains 12 residues. CDR3 region: CASSATGDGYTF. For the CDR3, the DNA is TGTGCCAGCAGCGCGACAGGGGATGGCTACACCTTC.

The J gene is TRBJ1-5, the V gene TRBV6-1; 7 nucleotides agree with TRBD1. The germline gives CDR1 MNHNS, CDR2 SASEGT. The V and J ends lost 4 bases and 3 bases, in that order; junction bases with no gene match: 15. CDR3 length equals 18 residues. CDR3 sequence: CASSAPQGLANINQPQHF. The CDR3 DNA reads TGTGCCAGCAGTGCCCCACAGGGGTTAGCGAACATCAATCAGCCCCAGCATTTT.

Sample share makes this clone medium-sized. The chain couples TRBV28 to TRBJ1-4; 8 nucleotides align to TRBD1. The CDR3 extends over 16 amino acids. Per the germline V gene, CDR1 is MDHEN and CDR2 is SYDVKM. The V and J ends lost 5 bases and 7 bases, in that order; junction bases with no gene match: 12. The CDR3, as DNA: TGTGCCAGCAGTCCTCGCCCGGACAGGGTTGGTGAAAAACTGTTTTTT. Protein product: CASSPRPDRVGEKLFF. The complete variable domain, with remaining parts taken from reference TRBV28 and TRBJ1-4, reads DVKVTQSSRYLVKRTGEKVFLECVQDMDHENMFWYRQDPGLGLRLIYFSYDVKMKEKGDIPEGYSVSREKKERFSLILESASTNQTSMYLCASSPRPDRVGEKLFFGSGTQLSVL.

The chain recombines TRBV6-5 with TRBJ1-6; no clear D. There are 13 residues in the CDR3. Germline CDR1 and CDR2: MNHEY and SVGAGI. V dropped 6 bases and J dropped 10 bases, with 13 bases sitting between them. The CDR3 DNA follows: TGTGCCAGCAGATTACGTCTCGCGTCACCCCTCCACTTT. Translating gives CASRLRLASPLHF.

In its sample, this clone was seen a few times. The rearrangement uses TRBV5-4 and TRBJ2-3; TRBD2 matches 13 bases. This CDR3 is 17 amino acids long. Germline CDR1 SGHNT, CDR2 YYREEE (reference sequence). Germline trimming cut 5 bases from V and 0 bases from J; bases unmatched to any gene: 6. For the CDR3, the DNA is TGTGCCAGCAGGCGTCCGGGACTAGCGGGGAGCACAGATACGCAGTATTTT. Its translation is CASRRPGLAGSTDTQYF.

This clone was counted a few times. The chain uses TRBV29-1 and TRBJ1-3; D is unclear. With 0 bases removed from V and 4 bases from J, the gap between germline ends came to 4 bases. The CDR3 is 12 residues long. CDR1 is SQVTM, CDR2 ANQGSEA, per germline. The CDR3 reads CSVEETGNTIYF. For the CDR3, the DNA is TGCAGCGTTGAAGAGACGGGAAACACCATATATTTT.

This chain joins TRBV11-2 and TRBJ1-5, with D perhaps matching TRBD1 (5 bases). From germline, CDR1 is SGHAT and CDR2 FQNNGV. CDR3 length: 19 residues. Trimming shortened V by 7 bases and J by 2 bases, and 27 bases separated the two germline ends. The CDR3 sequence is CASTLREPGCRGGNQPQHF. DNA of the CDR3: TGTGCCAGCACCCTAAGGGAGCCTGGCTGTCGGGGCGGCAATCAGCCCCAGCATTTT.

CDR3 in DNA: TGTGCCATCGGGGGTAAGGGACAGGGGGCCAACGAGCAGTACTTC. Translation gives CAIGGKGQGANEQYF. V gene TRBV10-3 combines with J gene TRBJ2-7; 12 bases line up with TRBD1. CDR1 and CDR2 (germline): ENHRY, SYGVKD. The CDR3 covers 15 residues. V lost 8 bases, J lost 5 bases, and 10 bases stayed unmatched.

This chain joins TRBV28 and TRBJ1-1; D is possibly TRBD1 (5 bases). Per germline, CDR1 MDHEN and CDR2 SYDVKM. V lost 8 bases to trimming and J lost 1 base, with 17 bases between them. CDR3 length: 15 residues. CDR3 residues: CASFLGGGWNTEAFF. In DNA, the CDR3 is TGTGCCAGCTTCCTAGGTGGGGGGTGGAACACTGAAGCTTTCTTT.

V usage is TRBV7-9 and J usage is TRBJ1-2, with a weak D call TRBD1 (6 bases). Germline V gene lookup returns CDR1 SEHNR and CDR2 FQNEAQ (reference sequence). The CDR3 loop spans 15 amino acids. Between the trimmed V and J ends, which lost 4 bases and 4 bases, there was a span of 16 bases. The chain's CDR3 is CASSSIVGAGYGYTF. CDR3 nucleotide sequence: TGTGCCAGCAGCTCAATCGTGGGGGCGGGCTATGGCTACACCTTC.

A few counts support this clone. The V and J genes are TRBV5-6 and TRBJ1-6; tentative D call: TRBD1 (6 bases). Trimming removed 0 bases from V and 7 bases from J, with 11 bases in between. The CDR3 totals 15 residues. Germline values: CDR1 SGHDT, CDR2 YYEEEE. The CDR3 bases are TGTGCCAGCAGCTTGGTGGGGGGCCCCAATTCACCCCTCCACTTT. Its translation: CASSLVGGPNSPLHF.

This chain uses TRBV6-6 with TRBJ2-7; D is possibly TRBD2 (5 bases). The ends were cut back, 7 bases at V and 1 base at J, with 11 bases in the middle. The CDR3 contains 13 residues. CDR1 is MNHNY, CDR2 SVGAGI, per germline (reference sequence). The CDR3 DNA sequence: TGTGCCAGCATACCCCCGGGGTCCTACGAGCAGTACTTC. Translated: CASIPPGSYEQYF.

This chain joins TRBV27 and TRBJ2-5, with D perhaps TRBD2 (6 bases). Germline CDR1 is MNHEY and CDR2 is SMNVEV (reference sequence). This CDR3 has 13 amino acids. The germline V and J ends were trimmed by 5 bases and 5 bases, with 12 bases remaining between them. CDR3 sequence: CASSLRGLETQYF. The CDR3 nucleotides read TGTGCCAGCAGTCTCCGGGGACTGGAGACCCAGTACTTC.

Written as DNA, the CDR3 is TGTGCCAGCAGCCCCAAGGGCTCAGTAGCCAAAAACATTCAGTACTTC. Encoded protein: CASSPKGSVAKNIQYF. This sequence joins TRBV5-4 and TRBJ2-4; D is unresolved. V lost 4 bases, J lost 0 bases, and 14 bases lay in between. The CDR3 covers 16 residues. CDR1 and CDR2 from the germline V gene are SGHNT and YYREEE (reference sequence).